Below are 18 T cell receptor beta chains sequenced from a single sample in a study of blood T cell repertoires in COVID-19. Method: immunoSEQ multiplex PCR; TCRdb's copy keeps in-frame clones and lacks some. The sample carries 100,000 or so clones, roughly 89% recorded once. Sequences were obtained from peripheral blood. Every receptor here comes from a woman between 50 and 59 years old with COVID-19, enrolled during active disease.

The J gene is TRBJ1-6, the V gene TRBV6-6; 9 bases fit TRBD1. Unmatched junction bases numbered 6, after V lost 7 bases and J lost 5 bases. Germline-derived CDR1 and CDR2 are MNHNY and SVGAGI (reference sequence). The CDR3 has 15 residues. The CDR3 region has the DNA TGTGCCAGCAAGGTGGGACAGGGAAATAATTCACCCCTCCACTTT. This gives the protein CASKVGQGNNSPLHF.

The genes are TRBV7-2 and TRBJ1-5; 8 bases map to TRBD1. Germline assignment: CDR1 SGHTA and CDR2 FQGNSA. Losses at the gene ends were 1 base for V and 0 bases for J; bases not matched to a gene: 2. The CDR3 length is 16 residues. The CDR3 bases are TGTGCCAGCAGCTTAGGGGACAGGAATAGCAATCAGCCCCAGCATTTT. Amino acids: CASSLGDRNSNQPQHF.

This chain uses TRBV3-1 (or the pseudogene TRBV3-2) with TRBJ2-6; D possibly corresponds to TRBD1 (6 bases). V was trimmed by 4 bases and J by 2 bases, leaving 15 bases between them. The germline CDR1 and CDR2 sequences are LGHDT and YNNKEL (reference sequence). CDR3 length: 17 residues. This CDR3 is CASSLTRGKTGANVLTF. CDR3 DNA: TGTGCCAGCAGCCTAACCAGGGGCAAGACTGGGGCCAACGTCCTGACTTTC.

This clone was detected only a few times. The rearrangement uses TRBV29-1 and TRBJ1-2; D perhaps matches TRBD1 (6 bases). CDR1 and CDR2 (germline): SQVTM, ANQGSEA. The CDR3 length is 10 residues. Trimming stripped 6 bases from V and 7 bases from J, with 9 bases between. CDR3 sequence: CSVDSGGYTF. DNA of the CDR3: TGCAGCGTGGACAGCGGTGGCTACACCTTC.

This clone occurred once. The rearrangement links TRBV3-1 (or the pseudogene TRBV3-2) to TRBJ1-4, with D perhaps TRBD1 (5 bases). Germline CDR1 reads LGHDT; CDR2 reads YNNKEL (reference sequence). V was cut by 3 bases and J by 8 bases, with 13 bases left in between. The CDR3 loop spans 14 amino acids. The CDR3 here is CASSQGRGDEKLFF. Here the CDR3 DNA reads TGTGCCAGCAGCCAGGGACGGGGGGACGAAAAACTGTTTTTT.

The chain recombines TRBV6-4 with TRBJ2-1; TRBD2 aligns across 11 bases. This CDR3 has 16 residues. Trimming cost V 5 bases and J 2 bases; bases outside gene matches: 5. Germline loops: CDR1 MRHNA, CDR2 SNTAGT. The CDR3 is CASSLLAGGPYNEQFF. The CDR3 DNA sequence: TGTGCCAGCAGTCTTTTAGCGGGGGGGCCCTACAATGAGCAGTTCTTC.

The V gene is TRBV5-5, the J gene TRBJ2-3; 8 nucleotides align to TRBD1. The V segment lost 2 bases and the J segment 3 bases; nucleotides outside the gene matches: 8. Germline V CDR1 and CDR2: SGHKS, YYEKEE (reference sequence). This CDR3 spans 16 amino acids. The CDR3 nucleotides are TGTGCCAGCAGCTTACGTTCCAGGGGGCTGACAGATACGCAGTATTTT. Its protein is CASSLRSRGLTDTQYF.

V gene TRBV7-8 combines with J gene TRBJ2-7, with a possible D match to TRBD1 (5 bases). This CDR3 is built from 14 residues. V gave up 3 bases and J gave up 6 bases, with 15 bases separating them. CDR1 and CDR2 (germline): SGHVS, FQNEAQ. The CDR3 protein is CASSFSRDEGEQYV. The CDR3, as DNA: TGTGCCAGCAGCTTTAGCAGGGATGAAGGCGAGCAGTACGTC.

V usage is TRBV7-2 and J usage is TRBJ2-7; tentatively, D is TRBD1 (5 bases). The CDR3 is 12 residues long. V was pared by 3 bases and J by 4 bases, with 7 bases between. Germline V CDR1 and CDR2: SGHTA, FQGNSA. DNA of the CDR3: TGTGCCAGCAGCTTTCCAGGGTACGAGCAGTACTTC. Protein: CASSFPGYEQYF.

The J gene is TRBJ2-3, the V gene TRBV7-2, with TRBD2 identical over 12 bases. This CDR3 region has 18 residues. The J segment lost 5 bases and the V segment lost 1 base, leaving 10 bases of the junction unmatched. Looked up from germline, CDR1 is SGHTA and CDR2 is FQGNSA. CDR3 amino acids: CASSLESSGGALLDTQYF. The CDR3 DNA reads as TGTGCCAGCAGCTTAGAGTCTAGCGGGGGGGCATTATTAGATACGCAGTATTTT.

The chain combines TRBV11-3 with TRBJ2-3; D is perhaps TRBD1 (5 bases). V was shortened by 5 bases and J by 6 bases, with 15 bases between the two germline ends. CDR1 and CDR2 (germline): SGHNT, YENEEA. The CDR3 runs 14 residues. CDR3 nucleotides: TGTGCCAGCAGCCAAAACAGGATTGGGGATACGCAGTATTTT. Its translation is CASSQNRIGDTQYF.

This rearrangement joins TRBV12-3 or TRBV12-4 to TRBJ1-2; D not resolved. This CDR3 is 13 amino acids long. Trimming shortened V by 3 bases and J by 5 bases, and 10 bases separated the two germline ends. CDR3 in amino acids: CASSFRGGYGYTF. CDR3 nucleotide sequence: TGTGCCAGCAGTTTCCGGGGTGGGTATGGCTACACCTTC.

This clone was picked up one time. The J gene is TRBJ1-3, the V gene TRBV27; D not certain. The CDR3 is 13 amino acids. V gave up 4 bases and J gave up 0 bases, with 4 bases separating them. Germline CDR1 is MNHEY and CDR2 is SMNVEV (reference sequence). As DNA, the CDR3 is TGTGCCAGCAGTTGGAGCTCTGGAAACACCATATATTTT. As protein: CASSWSSGNTIYF.

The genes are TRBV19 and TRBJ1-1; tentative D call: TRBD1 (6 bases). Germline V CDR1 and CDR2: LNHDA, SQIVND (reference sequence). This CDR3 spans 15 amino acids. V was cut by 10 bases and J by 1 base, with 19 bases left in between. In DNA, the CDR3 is TGTGCCACTTCACAAGCGGGGGGGCGGAACACTGAAGCTTTCTTT. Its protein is CATSQAGGRNTEAFF.

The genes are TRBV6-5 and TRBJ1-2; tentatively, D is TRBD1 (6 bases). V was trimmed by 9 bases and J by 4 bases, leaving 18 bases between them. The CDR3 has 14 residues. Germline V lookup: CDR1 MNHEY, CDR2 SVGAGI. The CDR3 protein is CARRAGAKGYGYTF. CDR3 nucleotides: TGTGCCAGACGTGCAGGGGCGAAGGGCTATGGCTACACCTTC.

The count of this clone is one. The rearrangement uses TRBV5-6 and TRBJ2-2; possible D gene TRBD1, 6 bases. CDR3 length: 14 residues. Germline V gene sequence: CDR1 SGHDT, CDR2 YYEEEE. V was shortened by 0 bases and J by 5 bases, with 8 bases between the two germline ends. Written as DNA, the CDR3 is TGTGCCAGCAGCTTGGACAGGGCTACCGGGGAGCTGTTTTTT. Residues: CASSLDRATGELFF.

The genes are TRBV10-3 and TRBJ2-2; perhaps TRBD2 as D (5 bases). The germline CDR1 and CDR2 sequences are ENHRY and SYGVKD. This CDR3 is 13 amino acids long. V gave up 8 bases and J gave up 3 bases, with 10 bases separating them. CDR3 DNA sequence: TGTGCCATCCGTAGCGAGTACACCGGGGAGCTGTTTTTT. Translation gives CAIRSEYTGELFF.

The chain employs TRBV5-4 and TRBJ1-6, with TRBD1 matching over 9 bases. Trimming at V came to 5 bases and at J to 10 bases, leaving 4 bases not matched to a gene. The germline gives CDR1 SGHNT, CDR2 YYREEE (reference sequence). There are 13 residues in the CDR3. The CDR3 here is CASRDRGGSPLHF. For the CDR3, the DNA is TGTGCCAGCAGGGACAGGGGAGGGTCACCCCTCCACTTT. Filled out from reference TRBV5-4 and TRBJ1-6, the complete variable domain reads ETGVTQSPTHLIKTRGQQVTLRCSSQSGHNTVSWYQQALGQGPQFIFQYYREEENGRGNFPPRFSGLQFPNYSSELNVNALELDDSALYLCASRDRGGSPLHFGNGTRLTVT.